This T cell receptor beta chain originates from a study of cytomegalovirus exposure and HLA in healthy donors. Regarding the study as a whole: In an earlier analysis, productive rearrangement rates for most beta V segments clustered near 87% or 30%. Immune exposure was documented only through CMV serostatus. Other equally common chains were less clonally expanded than HLA-associated TCR beta chains, a later analysis showed.

This cohort consisted of healthy bone marrow donors. A word on this clone: Its antigen remains unidentified.

PCR primers comprised 60 Vbeta and 13 Jbeta primers. Only in-frame clones appear in the TCRdb table, and some are missing; sequencing was by immunoSEQ multiplex PCR. Seen here are about 150,000 clones, 80% observed once, and the top ten hold roughly 5.9%. Per the germline V gene, CDR1 is SGHRS and CDR2 is YFSETQ. The CDR3 runs 14 residues. V was trimmed by 2 bases and J by 3 bases, leaving 10 bases between them. This sequence originates from a woman aged 40 to 49 in good health and CMV-seropositive. The sequenced sample consisted of PBMCs. J is TRBJ2-3 and V is TRBV5-1; TRBD1 might be the D (6 bases). The CDR3 region has the DNA TGCGCCAGCAGCTTAGAACAGGGTACAGATACGCAGTATTTT. Protein product: CASSLEQGTDTQYF. Supplemented by reference TRBV5-1 and TRBJ2-3, the full variable domain reads KAGVTQTPRYLIKTRGQQVTLSCSPISGHRSVSWYQQTPGQGLQFLFEYFSETQRNKGNFPGRFSGRQFSNSRSEMNVSTLELGDSALYLCASSLEQGTDTQYFGPGTRLTVL.